This is a list of T cell receptor beta chains from one sample in a study of control samples from healthy donors and cancer patients. The repertoire was sequenced with immunoSEQ multiplex PCR; TCRdb's copy has only in-frame clones and lacks some. Among approximately 150,000 clones listed, approximately 92% were seen once. The sequencing input was blood. The receptor source for this set is a man between 25 and 39 years old in good health. Both conserved end residues are part of each CDR3. Fields, in order: V gene, CDR3 length, D gene, clone size, J gene, CDR3 DNA, CDR3 protein. The D gene is left open where the match is weak. Not all rows give a size; the values are once, few, many and, for expanded clones, a class.

TRBV7-3	14	-	-	TRBJ2-5	TGTGCCAGCAGCTCCTCGGGGGTACCGGGTACCCAGTACTTC	CASSSSGVPGTQYF
TRBV25-1	17	-	-	TRBJ1-1	TGTGCCAGCAGGCTAATGAGGGAATTTGGAGGGAACACTGAAGCTTTCTTT	CASRLMREFGGNTEAFF
TRBV2	18	-	-	TRBJ2-7	TGTGCCAGTAGCACCCGGGGTTTTGGGACTCCCTACTCCTACGAGCAGTACTTC	CASSTRGFGTPYSYEQYF
TRBV7-3	16	TRBD1	-	TRBJ1-1	TGTGCCAGCAAGGTGGGGACAGGGCGGGAGAACACTGAAGCTTTCTTT	CASKVGTGRENTEAFF
TRBV12-5	17	-	-	TRBJ2-6	TGTGCTAGTGGCGTACCGACAGCTAGCTCTGGGGCCAACGTCCTGACTTTC	CASGVPTASSGANVLTF
TRBV4-1	14	TRBD1	-	TRBJ2-7	TGCGCCAGCGTCCGGGACAGGGGCGACCACGAGCAGTACTTC	CASVRDRGDHEQYF
TRBV2	12	-	-	TRBJ2-4	TGTGCCATCGTTGGGACCGAGAACATTCAGTACTTC	CAIVGTENIQYF
TRBV20-1	13	-	-	TRBJ2-7	TGCAGTGCTAGTCGGCGCAGAGACTACGAGCAGTACTTC	CSASRRRDYEQYF
TRBV11-2	15	TRBD2	-	TRBJ2-1	TGTGCCAGCAGCCCTTTAGCGGGGGGGCCCGGTGAGCAGTTCTTC	CASSPLAGGPGEQFF
TRBV19	17	TRBD1	few	TRBJ1-5	TGTGCCAGTAGTATAAGAGGGGGCGCCTGGGGCAATCAGCCCCAGCATTTT	CASSIRGGAWGNQPQHF
TRBV7-9	17	-	-	TRBJ1-6	TGTGCCAGCAGCTCATCTCTGGGGGTTTCCTATAATTCACCCCTCCACTTT	CASSSSLGVSYNSPLHF
TRBV15	14	-	-	TRBJ1-3	TGTGCCACCAGCAGAGGGGGGACTGGAAACACCATATATTTT	CATSRGGTGNTIYF
TRBV6-5	13	-	-	TRBJ1-3	TGTGCCAGCCATGCAGGGCCTGGAAACACCATATATTTT	CASHAGPGNTIYF
TRBV19	11	-	-	TRBJ2-1	TGTGCCAGTAGTAACTACAATGAGCAGTTCTTC	CASSNYNEQFF
TRBV6-5	15	TRBD2	once	TRBJ2-3	TGTGCCAGCAGTTGGGGAGGGAAAGGCACAGATACGCAGTATTTT	CASSWGGKGTDTQYF
TRBV25-1	15	TRBD2	-	TRBJ2-3	TGTGCCAGCAGTGACTGGGGGGGGGACACAGATACGCAGTATTTT	CASSDWGGDTDTQYF
TRBV15	16	TRBD2	-	TRBJ2-1	TGTGCCACCAGCAGAGAGGCGGGGGGGACGTACAATGAGCAGTTCTTC	CATSREAGGTYNEQFF
TRBV4-2	14	-	medium-sized	TRBJ1-2	TGTGCCAGCAGCCCGTCAGGAGGGGACTATGGCTACACCTTC	CASSPSGGDYGYTF
TRBV15	14	TRBD1	-	TRBJ1-2	TGTGCCACCAGCAGAGATGAGGCGACAGGGTATTACACCTTC	CATSRDEATGYYTF
TRBV29-1	12	TRBD1	-	TRBJ1-2	TGCAGCGGCCTCACAGGGGTGGGTGGCTACACCTTC	CSGLTGVGGYTF
TRBV27	15	TRBD1	-	TRBJ1-6	TGTGCCAGCAGTTTAGGCGACAGGGGGCTTTCACCCCTCCACTTT	CASSLGDRGLSPLHF
TRBV27	11	-	-	TRBJ1-1	TGTGCCACCTGTTTGTTGGGGAGAGCTTTCTTT	CATCLLGRAFF
TRBV4-1	16	-	-	TRBJ1-5	TGCGCCAGCAGCGCAGACGGAGAAGATAGCAATCAGCCCCAGCATTTT	CASSADGEDSNQPQHF
TRBV11-2	20	-	-	TRBJ2-6	TGTGCCAGCAGCTTAGAAATCGGCCGGGGGTTGCGTTCTGGGGCCAACGTCCTGACTTTC	CASSLEIGRGLRSGANVLTF
TRBV15	18	TRBD1	once	TRBJ2-3	TGTGCCACCAGCACCCCCAAACTCGACAGGGGGCCAACAGATACGCAGTATTTT	CATSTPKLDRGPTDTQYF
TRBV9	16	-	-	TRBJ1-4	TGTGCCAGCAGCGCCGCGTCGGGGGCAACTAATGAAAAACTGTTTTTT	CASSAASGATNEKLFF
TRBV27	15	-	once	TRBJ2-3	TGTGCCAGCAGTTTATCGGGTTGGGAGACAGATACGCAGTATTTT	CASSLSGWETDTQYF